Detailed here is one T cell receptor (beta chain). Its binding antigen is unknown. No clone much larger than this one lies a single base away; base qualities are absent. These data are taken from a study of T-cell memory formation after mild COVID-19 (dated by TCRdb to 2020 to 2022). In the study overall: TCR sequence clusters from the two donors were largely donor specific. The cohort was made up of two young adult volunteers, one female and one male, who were previously healthy. In a couple of donors, T-cell clones that expanded and contracted after mild COVID-19 were followed by sequencing TCRalpha and TCRbeta repertoires longitudinally.

Overall study outcomes, separate from this receptor: The study included only a couple of mild cases, and larger cohorts that include severe cases with pre-infection samples were judged to be necessary. Some responding clones were detected in pre-infection memory, which suggested that pre-existing cross-reactive memory T cells had joined the SARS-CoV-2 response. SARS-CoV-2 specificity of the second-wave clones peaking on day 37 was not confirmed. Contracting CD4+ clones appeared mostly in the CM and EM memory subsets, whereas CD8+ clones were enriched in EMRA. Clones contracting from day 15 to 85 had balanced CD4/CD8 phenotypes, while a second wave expanding from day 15 to 37 was biased towards CD4+.

The instrument given in TCRdb is Illumina NovaSeq 6000. cDNA libraries for TCRalpha and TCRbeta were prepared by 5'RACE using constant-segment primers, with sample barcodes and unique molecular identifiers added. RNA was extracted from every sample with Trizol reagent. The libraries were amplified in two PCR steps, and the second step added a second sample barcode and Illumina TruSeq adapters. Libraries were sequenced on an Illumina NovaSeq with 2 x 150 bp paired-end reads. On the study's bioinformatics: With migec v1.2.7, reads were demultiplexed and then collapsed into UMI-guided consensus sequences. Using mixcr v2.1.11, UMI consensuses were aligned to TRA and TRB V and J templates and then assembled into clonotypes. A clonotype was counted as expanded or contracted only if both edgeR and NoisET called the change significant, with noise models trained on biological replicates. For edgeR calls, a false discovery rate-adjusted p below 0.01 and a log2 fold-change threshold of 1 were applied. PCA with hierarchical clustering of max-normalized trajectories of the 1000 most abundant clonotypes was used as exploratory dynamics analysis. Separately sequenced CD4+ and CD8+ repertoires were used to assign the CD4 or CD8 phenotype of responding clones. TCRdb handled the public reads itself, with Q25 trimming in fastp and clone calling in MiXCR, and kept productive beta chains. Each CDR3 protein appears once, grouped with its most common genes and DNA. The V and J calls were determined by TCRdb, not by the authors. This sample holds 45,000 to 55,000 distinct CDR3 sequences; roughly 9% were observed only once. The ten largest clones add up to roughly 10% of the sample.

CDR1 and CDR2, looked up from the germline V gene, are KGHDR and SFDVKD. Its CDR3 holds 17 amino acids, cysteine through phenylalanine. Only the CDR3 part of the read is kept: 51 bases, read in frame from the first base. V is cut back by 4 bases and J by 2 bases, with 8 bases in the junction unmatched. PBMCs were isolated by Ficoll-Paque density gradient centrifugation. Rearrangement joined TRBV24-1 to TRBJ2-3; 10 middle bases align to TRBD1. This TCR was recovered from an adult woman who had mild COVID-19 (a few samples of this study predate the infection). The sample titles of this study are shuffled in the database, so cell type and time point are left out; the donor was told from shared clones. The sample taken for sequencing was PBMCs or a T cell subset sorted from them (not recorded which). The CDR3 protein sequence reads: CATSDLRGTGDTDTQYF. In nucleotides, the sequence is TGTGCCACCAGTGACCTTAGAGGGACAGGGGACACAGATACGCAGTATTTT.